Listed below are T cell receptor beta chains from one sample, sequenced in a study of T-cell memory formation after mild COVID-19. Using its own MiXCR run on the 5' RACE reads, TCRdb lists one record per CDR3 protein. The sample contains roughly 510,000 distinct CDR3 sequences, roughly 17% of which appear only once. Sequencing was carried out using PBMCs or a T cell subset sorted from them (not recorded which). These receptors were taken from an adult woman who had mild COVID-19 (a few samples of this study predate the infection). Cell type and time point are not known. The CDR3 runs from the conserved cysteine through the conserved F or W. D genes are given only for firm matches. The size field is filled for only some rows; it gives once, few, many or a size class.

>NA|TRBJ2-7|few|TRBV4-2
TGTGCCAGCAGCCAAGATAACCGAGGGGAGCAGTACTTC
CASSQDNRGEQYF
>NA|TRBJ1-3|NA|TRBV12-3/TRBV12-4
TGTGCCAGCAGTTCCCTTATCTCTGGAAACACCATATATTTT
CASSSLISGNTIYF
>TRBD2|TRBJ2-1|NA|TRBV19
TGTGCCAGTAGTCTCTACCCGACTAGCGGGGGGTCCTACAATGAGCAGTTCTTC
CASSLYPTSGGSYNEQFF
>TRBD2|TRBJ2-7|few|TRBV10-3
TGTGCCATCAGTTTAGCGGGACCTGTACGCGAGCAGTACTTC
CAISLAGPVREQYF
>NA|TRBJ2-1|few|TRBV7-8
TGTGCCAGCAGCCTTCGGTGGGACTACAATGAGCAGTTCTTC
CASSLRWDYNEQFF
>TRBD1|TRBJ1-5|few|TRBV20-1
TGCAGCGCCACAGGGGGGGATCAGCCCCAGCATTTT
CSATGGDQPQHF
>TRBD1|TRBJ1-4|few|TRBV11-1
TGTGCCAGCAGTCACAGGGGCGACAATGAAAAACTGTTTTTT
CASSHRGDNEKLFF
>NA|TRBJ2-5|NA|TRBV20-1
TGCAGTGCTATGAGAGGGGGGGAGACCCAGTACTTC
CSAMRGGETQYF
>NA|TRBJ2-4|NA|TRBV9
TGTGCCAGCAGCCCCCGGATCATTCAGTACTTC
CASSPRIIQYF
>NA|TRBJ1-2|NA|TRBV9
TGTGCCAGCGGTTCCCTAGGGGGGCCTAAGGGCTACACCTTC
CASGSLGGPKGYTF
>TRBD1|TRBJ1-5|few|TRBV9
TGTGCCAGCAGCGTAGGGACAGGTCCAAATCAGCCCCAGCATTTT
CASSVGTGPNQPQHF
>NA|TRBJ1-1|few|TRBV7-9
TGTGCCAGCAGCTTGAGACTGGGCGCTGAAGCTTTCTTT
CASSLRLGAEAFF
>TRBD2|TRBJ2-1|NA|TRBV10-3
TGTGCCATCAGCGAAGCGGGAGGGATCAGTGAGCAGTTCTTC
CAISEAGGISEQFF
>TRBD1|TRBJ1-1|NA|TRBV7-9
TGTGCCAGCAGTGGAGAGTTAGGGGGCCCAACGGTAGCTTTCTTT
CASSGELGGPTVAFF
>TRBD1|TRBJ1-1|few|TRBV15
TGTGCCACCAGCAGAGGTAAACAGGGGAGGAACACTGAAGCTTTCTTT
CATSRGKQGRNTEAFF
>NA|TRBJ1-2|NA|TRBV25-1
TGTGCCAGCAGTCCTACCCTGTCTGGCAGTCGCACCTTC
CASSPTLSGSRTF
>TRBD2|TRBJ2-5|many|TRBV7-9
TGTGCCAGCAGCTTATGGCTAGCGGGGACGGAGACCCAGTACTTC
CASSLWLAGTETQYF
>NA|TRBJ1-1|few|TRBV7-9
TGTGCCAGCAGCCCCTCTCATGGGGCGGAGAAAGCTTTCTTT
CASSPSHGAEKAFF
>TRBD2|TRBJ2-3|few|TRBV7-3
TGTGCCAGCAGCGTACTAGCGTCGCGTACAGATACGCAGTATTTT
CASSVLASRTDTQYF
>NA|TRBJ2-2|NA|TRBV7-9
TGTGCCAGCAGCTTGGACCTTCTGACCGGGGAGCTGTTTTTT
CASSLDLLTGELFF
>NA|TRBJ1-1|NA|TRBV20-1
TGCAGTGCTAGAGTGGGGAATGCGAACACTGAAGCTTTCTTT
CSARVGNANTEAFF
>NA|TRBJ2-7|NA|TRBV7-3
TGTGCCAGCAGCCCCCGGGGGCACGACGAGCAGTACTTC
CASSPRGHDEQYF